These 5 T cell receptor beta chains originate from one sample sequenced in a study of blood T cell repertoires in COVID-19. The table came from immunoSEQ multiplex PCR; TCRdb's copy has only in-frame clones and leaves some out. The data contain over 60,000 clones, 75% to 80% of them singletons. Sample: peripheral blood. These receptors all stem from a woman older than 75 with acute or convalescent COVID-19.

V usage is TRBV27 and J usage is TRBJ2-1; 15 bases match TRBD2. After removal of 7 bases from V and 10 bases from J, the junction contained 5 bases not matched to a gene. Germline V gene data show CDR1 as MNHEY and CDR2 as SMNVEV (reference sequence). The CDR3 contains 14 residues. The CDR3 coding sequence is TGTGCCAGCAATCCTGGACTAGCGGGAGGGGAGCAGTTCTTC. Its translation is CASNPGLAGGEQFF.

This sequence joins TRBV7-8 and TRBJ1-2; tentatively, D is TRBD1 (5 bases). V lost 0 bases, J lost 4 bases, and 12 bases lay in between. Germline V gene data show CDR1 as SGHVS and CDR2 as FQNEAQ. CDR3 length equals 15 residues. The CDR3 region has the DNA TGTGCCAGCAGCTTAGCCGTAGGGGTCGGCTATGGCTACACCTTC. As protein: CASSLAVGVGYGYTF.

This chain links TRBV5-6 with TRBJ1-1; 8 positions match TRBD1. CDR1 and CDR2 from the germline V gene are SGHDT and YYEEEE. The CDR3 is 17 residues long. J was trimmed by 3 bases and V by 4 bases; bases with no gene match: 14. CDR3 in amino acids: CASSHPTGGRLYTEAFF. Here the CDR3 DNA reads TGTGCCAGCAGCCATCCCACAGGGGGGCGACTTTACACTGAAGCTTTCTTT.

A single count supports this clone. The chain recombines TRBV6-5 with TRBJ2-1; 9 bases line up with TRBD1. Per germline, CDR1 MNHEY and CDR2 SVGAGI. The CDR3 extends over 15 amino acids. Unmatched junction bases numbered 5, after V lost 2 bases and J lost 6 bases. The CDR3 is CASSYGGQGINEQFF. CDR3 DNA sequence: TGTGCCAGCAGTTACGGGGGACAGGGCATCAATGAGCAGTTCTTC.

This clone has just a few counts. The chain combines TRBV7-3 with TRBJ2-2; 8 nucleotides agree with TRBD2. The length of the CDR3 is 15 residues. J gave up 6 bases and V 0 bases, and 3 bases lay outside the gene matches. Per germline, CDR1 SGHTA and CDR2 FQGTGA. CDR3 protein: CASSLTPAGAGELFF. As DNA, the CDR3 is TGTGCCAGCAGCTTAACACCAGCGGGGGCCGGGGAGCTGTTTTTT.